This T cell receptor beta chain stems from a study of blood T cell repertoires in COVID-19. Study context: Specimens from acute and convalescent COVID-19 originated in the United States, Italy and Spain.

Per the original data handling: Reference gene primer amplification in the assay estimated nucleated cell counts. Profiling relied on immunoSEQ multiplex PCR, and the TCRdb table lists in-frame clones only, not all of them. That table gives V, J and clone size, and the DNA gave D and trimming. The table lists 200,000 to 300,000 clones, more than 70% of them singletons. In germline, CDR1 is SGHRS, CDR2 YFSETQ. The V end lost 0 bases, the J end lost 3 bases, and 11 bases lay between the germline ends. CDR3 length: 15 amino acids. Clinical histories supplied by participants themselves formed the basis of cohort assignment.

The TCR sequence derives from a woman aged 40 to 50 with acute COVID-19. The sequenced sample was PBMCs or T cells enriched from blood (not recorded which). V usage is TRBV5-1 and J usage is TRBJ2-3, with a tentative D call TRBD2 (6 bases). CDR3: CASSLGYGGTDTQYF. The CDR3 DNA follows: TGCGCCAGCAGCTTGGGGTACGGAGGGACAGATACGCAGTATTTT.